Listed here are 8 T cell receptor beta chains from one sample, sequenced in a study of siplizumab effects on memory and regulatory T cells. Sequenced by immunoSEQ multiplex PCR; TCRdb stores in-frame clones only, minus some. The data contain 57,000 or so clones, around 80% of them singletons. Sequences were obtained from memory CD4+ T cells sorted from blood. Source of these receptors: a human donor in good health.

In its sample, this clone was seen a few times. The chain uses TRBV19 and TRBJ1-2; no reliable D call. The V end lost 3 bases, the J end lost 1 base, and 6 bases lay between the germline ends. Germline V lookup: CDR1 LNHDA, CDR2 SQIVND (reference sequence). CDR3 size: 13 residues. The CDR3 region has the DNA TGTGCCAGTAGTATCCTCAATAACTATGGCTACACCTTC. Amino acids: CASSILNNYGYTF.

The rearrangement uses TRBV5-4 and TRBJ1-2; D gene uncertain. Per the germline V gene, CDR1 is SGHNT and CDR2 is YYREEE (reference sequence). The ends were cut back, 2 bases at V and 4 bases at J, with 15 bases in the middle. The CDR3 has 15 amino acids. CDR3 nucleotides: TGTGCCAGCAGCTTAGCCCCGGGAGCCGTCTATGGCTACACCTTC. This translates into CASSLAPGAVYGYTF. The full variable domain, in which reference TRBV5-4 and TRBJ1-2 provide the parts outside the CDR3, is ETGVTQSPTHLIKTRGQQVTLRCSSQSGHNTVSWYQQALGQGPQFIFQYYREEENGRGNFPPRFSGLQFPNYSSELNVNALELDDSALYLCASSLAPGAVYGYTFGSGTRLTVV.

The chain is built from TRBV27 and TRBJ1-5, with 8 bases lining up with TRBD1. Losses at the gene ends were 6 bases for V and 4 bases for J; bases not matched to a gene: 8. The germline V gene has CDR1 MNHEY and CDR2 SMNVEV (reference sequence). The CDR3 extends over 15 amino acids. CDR3 coding DNA: TGTGCCAGCAGACCCGGGACAGGCTTTAATCAGCCCCAGCATTTT. Its translation is CASRPGTGFNQPQHF.

The V gene is TRBV6-5, the J gene TRBJ1-4, with a possible D match to TRBD1 (6 bases). Trimming removed 6 bases at V and 14 bases at J, with 10 bases between. This CDR3 has 10 residues. Germline lookup yields CDR1 MNHEY and CDR2 SVGAGI. The CDR3 here is CASRYRVLFF. The CDR3 DNA reads TGTGCCAGCAGGTACAGGGTCCTGTTTTTT.

The V and J genes are TRBV19 and TRBJ2-4, with 7 nucleotides matching TRBD2. This CDR3 contains 18 residues. The junction had 8 bases not matched to a gene; V was cut back by 0 bases and J by 0 bases. Germline CDR1 is LNHDA and CDR2 is SQIVND (reference sequence). CDR3 sequence reads: CASSIEAGTTLAKNIQYF. Here the CDR3 DNA reads TGTGCCAGTAGTATAGAAGCCGGGACTACCCTAGCCAAAAACATTCAGTACTTC.

This chain joins TRBV5-1 and TRBJ1-1; D gene unclear. There are 13 residues in the CDR3. V was clipped by 0 bases and J by 7 bases, with 10 bases between them. Germline lookup yields CDR1 SGHRS and CDR2 YFSETQ. The CDR3 DNA reads TGCGCCAGCAGCTTGGATGCGCCGGGTGAAGCTTTCTTT. Translating gives CASSLDAPGEAFF.

This clone appeared a few times. The CDR3 DNA reads as TGTGCCAGCAGCTTGGGTTCCGCTGGCGAGCAGTACTTC. It is translated as CASSLGSAGEQYF. This chain uses TRBV5-4 with TRBJ2-7; no clear D. Germline lookup yields CDR1 SGHNT and CDR2 YYREEE (reference sequence). The V and J ends lost 0 bases and 6 bases respectively, with 10 bases between them. The length of the CDR3 is 13 residues.

The chain couples TRBV19 to TRBJ2-1; unclear D gene. V lost 1 base to trimming and J lost 8 bases, with 15 bases between them. The length of the CDR3 is 15 residues. Looked up from germline, CDR1 is LNHDA and CDR2 is SQIVND (reference sequence). The CDR3 sequence is CASSIVRVGGDEQFF. The CDR3 coding sequence is TGTGCCAGTAGTATAGTTAGGGTTGGCGGCGATGAGCAGTTCTTC.